A selection of T cell receptor beta chains follows, all from one sample in a study of CD8+CD57+ T cells in acquired aplastic anemia. TCRdb called the reads again in MiXCR, with one record for every CDR3 protein. The table records about 180,000 distinct CDR3 sequences, around 45% of them present only once. Sequenced sample: sorted CD4+, CD8+, or CD8+CD57+ T cells (not recorded which) from PBMCs. These receptor sequences come from a human donor in good health. The CDR3 runs from the conserved cysteine through the conserved F or W. The D gene is left open where the match is weak. Clone sizes are given selectively: once, few, many, or a class where the clone is expanded.

>TRBJ2-1|TRBV29-1|NA|TRBD1
CSAPTGTGGRNEQFF
TGCAGCGCACCCACCGGGACAGGGGGTCGGAATGAGCAGTTCTTC
>TRBJ1-6|TRBV5-1|many|NA
CASSLAGAVSTPLHF
TGCGCCAGCAGCTTGGCTGGGGCAGTTTCTACACCCCTCCACTTT
>TRBJ1-2|TRBV5-6|many|NA
CASSPGQYGYTF
TGTGCCAGCAGCCCCGGACAGTATGGCTACACCTTC
>TRBJ2-5|TRBV9|few|NA
CASSVGPQETQYF
TGTGCCAGCAGCGTCGGGCCCCAAGAGACCCAGTACTTC
>TRBJ2-3|TRBV7-9|many|NA
CASSRTTSTDTQYF
TGTGCCAGCAGCAGAACCACTAGCACAGATACGCAGTATTTT
>TRBJ1-1|TRBV27|few|TRBD1
CARGQGTLDTEAFF
TGTGCCAGGGGACAGGGGACGTTGGACACTGAAGCTTTCTTT
>TRBJ1-3|TRBV20-1|NA|NA
CSARMENSGNTIYF
TGCAGTGCTAGAATGGAGAACTCTGGAAACACCATATATTTT
>TRBJ2-7|TRBV2|NA|NA
CASRKVTGPYEQYF
TGTGCCAGCAGAAAAGTGACAGGACCCTACGAGCAGTACTTC
>TRBJ2-1|TRBV11-2|NA|NA
CASSSGGFLDYNEQFF
TGTGCCAGCTCAAGTGGGGGATTTCTTGACTACAATGAGCAGTTCTTC
>TRBJ1-1|TRBV15|NA|NA
CATSRGTEGTEAFF
TGTGCCACCAGCAGAGGTACCGAGGGGACTGAAGCTTTCTTT
>TRBJ2-7|TRBV12-3/TRBV12-4|few|TRBD1
CASGSQGAAYEQYF
TGTGCCAGCGGCTCCCAGGGGGCTGCCTACGAGCAGTACTTC
>TRBJ1-2|TRBV10-3|many|TRBD1
CAIPRGRDYGYTF
TGTGCCATCCCGAGGGGGCGGGATTATGGCTACACCTTC
>TRBJ2-7|TRBV6-7|many|NA
CASSYTAEARKDGQYF
TGTGCCAGCAGTTACACAGCGGAGGCCCGTAAGGATGGGCAGTACTTC
>TRBJ2-2|TRBV7-6|many|NA
CASSALAGTYTGELFF
TGTGCCAGCAGCGCATTAGCCGGGACCTACACCGGGGAGCTGTTTTTT
>TRBJ2-7|TRBV10-3|many|NA
CAISKETYEQYF
TGTGCCATCAGTAAGGAGACCTACGAGCAGTACTTC
>TRBJ2-3|TRBV15|NA|NA
CATLDVPGGRADTQYF
TGTGCCACCTTGGATGTACCTGGGGGTAGGGCAGATACGCAGTATTTT
>TRBJ2-3|TRBV19|NA|NA
CASSTTTDTQYF
TGTGCCAGTAGTACTACGACAGATACGCAGTATTTT
>TRBJ2-2|TRBV6-1|many|NA
CASSWTQNTGELFF
TGTGCCAGCAGCTGGACCCAGAACACCGGGGAGCTGTTTTTT
>TRBJ2-1|TRBV19|many|TRBD2
CASTRTSGSPSYNEQFF
TGTGCCAGTACACGGACTAGCGGGAGTCCGAGTTACAATGAGCAGTTCTTC
>TRBJ1-1|TRBV5-1|many|NA
CASTSGGNLNTEAFF
TGCGCCAGCACCAGTGGGGGGAACTTGAACACTGAAGCTTTCTTT
>TRBJ2-1|TRBV6-1|NA|TRBD1
CTSGQGTYNEQFF
TGTACCTCGGGACAGGGGACCTACAATGAGCAGTTCTTC
>TRBJ1-1|TRBV7-2|NA|NA
CASSLRSVGNTEAFF
TGTGCCAGCAGCTTGCGTTCGGTGGGGAACACTGAAGCTTTCTTT
>TRBJ2-7|TRBV29-1|few|NA
CSVREVGYEQYF
TGCAGCGTGAGAGAGGTTGGGTACGAGCAGTACTTC
>TRBJ2-5|TRBV7-2|many|NA
CASSLAGGQETQYF
TGTGCCAGCAGCTTAGCAGGGGGCCAAGAGACCCAGTACTTC
>TRBJ1-5|TRBV7-8|few|TRBD1
CASSLGGGLNQPQHF
TGTGCCAGCAGCTTAGGAGGGGGCCTCAATCAGCCCCAGCATTTT
>TRBJ1-1|TRBV7-3|NA|NA
CASSPTSAEAFF
TGTGCCAGCAGCCCTACTAGCGCTGAAGCTTTCTTT
>TRBJ1-2|TRBV28|NA|NA
CASSITGPSGYTF
TGTGCCAGCAGTATCACCGGGCCGTCTGGCTACACCTTC
>TRBJ2-7|TRBV6-1|NA|TRBD2
CASRPPPSGRAYEQYF
TGTGCCAGCAGACCACCCCCTAGCGGGAGGGCCTACGAGCAGTACTTC
>TRBJ2-7|TRBV20-1|many|NA
CSARGLATYEQYF
TGCAGTGCTAGGGGGCTAGCTACCTACGAGCAGTACTTC
>TRBJ1-2|TRBV29-1|NA|NA
CSVEDQEGNYGYTF
TGCAGCGTTGAAGATCAAGAGGGCAACTATGGCTACACCTTC
>TRBJ2-6|TRBV30|NA|NA
CASSQVVGSGANVLTF
TGTGCCAGCAGCCAAGTCGTGGGCTCTGGGGCCAACGTCCTGACTTTC
>TRBJ1-2|TRBV20-1|NA|NA
CSARASMGGYGYTF
TGCAGTGCTAGAGCCTCAATGGGGGGCTATGGCTACACCTTC
>TRBJ2-1|TRBV24-1|many|TRBD2
CATSDSSGGGYNEQFF
TGTGCCACCAGTGATTCCTCCGGCGGGGGATACAATGAGCAGTTCTTC
>TRBJ2-6|TRBV25-1|many|NA
CASSEFGGAGPSGANVLTF
TGTGCCAGCAGTGAATTTGGAGGGGCTGGCCCCTCTGGGGCCAACGTCCTGACTTTC
>TRBJ2-5|TRBV12-5|NA|TRBD2
CASGSGTSGRAQETQYF
TGTGCTAGTGGCTCAGGGACTAGCGGGAGGGCCCAAGAGACCCAGTACTTC
>TRBJ1-2|TRBV7-9|many|NA
CASTTGSDLDGYTF
TGTGCCAGCACCACAGGGTCTGATCTGGATGGCTACACCTTC
>TRBJ2-1|TRBV10-2|NA|NA
CASSEFRGAYNEQFF
TGCGCCAGCAGTGAGTTTAGGGGGGCATACAATGAGCAGTTCTTC
>TRBJ1-2|TRBV20-1|many|TRBD1
CSANGQVVNYGYTF
TGCAGTGCAAACGGACAGGTTGTTAACTATGGCTACACCTTC
>TRBJ1-1|TRBV4-2|many|TRBD1
CASSQDSYRGTEAFF
TGTGCCAGCAGCCAAGATTCCTACAGGGGCACTGAAGCTTTCTTT
>TRBJ2-7|TRBV20-1|NA|TRBD2
CSAEQGLAGFFEQYF
TGCAGTGCTGAACAGGGACTAGCGGGCTTTTTCGAGCAGTACTTC
>TRBJ1-1|TRBV29-1|NA|TRBD1
CSVGDRLNTEAFF
TGCAGCGTTGGGGACAGGTTGAACACTGAAGCTTTCTTT
>TRBJ2-3|TRBV24-1|NA|TRBD2
CATTEGSGGAIDTQYF
TGTGCCACCACTGAGGGTAGCGGGGGGGCAATAGATACGCAGTATTTT
>TRBJ2-3|TRBV2|many|NA
CASSGYGPLTDTQYF
TGTGCCAGCAGTGGTTACGGCCCTCTCACAGATACGCAGTATTTT
>TRBJ1-1|TRBV9|NA|NA
CASSGPSTEAFF
TGTGCCAGCAGCGGACCGAGCACTGAAGCTTTCTTT
>TRBJ1-5|TRBV6-5|few|NA
CASSYSEGFGQPQHF
TGTGCCAGCAGTTACTCTGAGGGGTTTGGTCAGCCCCAGCATTTT
>TRBJ2-5|TRBV19|NA|TRBD1
CASSGTGRAKTQYF
TGTGCCAGCAGCGGGACAGGGAGGGCAAAGACCCAGTACTTC
>TRBJ2-5|TRBV24-1|NA|NA
CATSDAQGGEETQYF
TGTGCCACCAGTGATGCACAGGGCGGGGAAGAGACCCAGTACTTC
>TRBJ2-1|TRBV10-3|many|NA
CAIRTPGQGNNEQFF
TGTGCCATCAGGACCCCCGGGCAGGGGAACAATGAGCAGTTCTTC
>TRBJ1-2|TRBV20-1|few|TRBD1
CSARQGVGDGYTF
TGCAGTGCTAGGCAGGGGGTAGGGGATGGCTACACCTTC
>TRBJ2-1|TRBV24-1|NA|NA
CATSDFRDGNNEQFF
TGTGCCACCAGTGATTTTAGGGACGGGAACAATGAGCAGTTCTTC
>TRBJ2-3|TRBV5-8|NA|TRBD2
CASSLVLAGATQYF
TGTGCCAGCAGCTTGGTTCTAGCGGGAGCGACGCAGTATTTT
>TRBJ2-5|TRBV15|NA|NA
CATSTEQAGETQYF
TGTGCCACCAGCACGGAACAGGCGGGAGAGACCCAGTACTTC
>TRBJ1-1|TRBV6-1|NA|TRBD1
CASIGTGDTEAFF
TGTGCCAGCATCGGGACAGGGGACACTGAAGCTTTCTTT
>TRBJ2-1|TRBV20-1|NA|NA
CSASPVGGKASYNEQFF
TGCAGTGCTAGTCCCGTAGGCGGGAAAGCCTCCTACAATGAGCAGTTCTTC
>TRBJ2-5|TRBV20-1|NA|TRBD1
CSAREGTGTALQYF
TGCAGTGCTAGAGAGGGAACAGGGACAGCCCTGCAGTACTTC
>TRBJ2-5|TRBV7-8|NA|TRBD2
CASVRLAGAQTQYF
TGTGCCAGCGTCCGACTAGCGGGGGCCCAGACCCAGTACTTC